This T cell receptor beta chain was documented in a study of cytotoxic CD8 clonotypes in ibrutinib-treated CLL. Researchers set a sequencing depth target of 1 in 200,000 to 1 in 1 million T cells. TCRdb's copy holds only in-frame clones and misses some; the assay was immunoSEQ multiplex PCR. The sample contains 35,000 or so clones, almost 70% of which appear only once. In its sample, this clone was seen once. CDR3 size: 15 residues. With 6 bases clipped from V and 6 bases from J, the junction kept 9 bases outside the gene matches. Germline V gene lookup returns CDR1 PRHDT and CDR2 FYEKMQ (reference sequence).

The origin of this receptor is a human donor with chronic lymphocytic leukemia. The V gene is TRBV13, the J gene TRBJ1-4, with 8 bases that match TRBD1. The sequencing here drew on PBMCs, taken before ibrutinib treatment. CDR3 in amino acids: CASSSQDRDYEKLFF. CDR3 nucleotides: TGTGCCAGCAGTTCCCAGGACAGGGATTATGAAAAACTGTTTTTT. Together with reference TRBV13 and TRBJ1-4, the CDR3 gives the full variable domain: AAGVIQSPRHLIKEKRETATLKCYPIPRHDTVYWYQQGPGQDPQFLISFYEKMQSDKGSIPDRFSAQQFSDYHSELNMSSLELGDSALYFCASSSQDRDYEKLFFGSGTQLSVL.